The rows below give T cell receptor beta chains drawn from one sample of a study of graft-versus-host responses after intestinal transplantation. Profiled with immunoSEQ multiplex PCR; TCRdb holds only in-frame clones, not every one. Of about 96,000 clones listed, about 94% are singletons. The antigens these receptors bind are not known. The source was unstimulated CD4+ T cells sorted from spleen or lymph node cells, collected before intestinal transplant. Every receptor here comes from a human donor who received an intestinal transplant. Both conserved end residues are part of each CDR3. A D gene is named only where the DNA matches it firmly. The size entry is marked missing in some rows and otherwise reads once, few, many or a size class.

d_call j_call clone_size v_call cdr3_aa cdr3_nt
TRBD2 TRBJ2-3 - TRBV29-1 CSVEFQWREGLINTQYF TGCAGCGTTGAATTCCAATGGCGGGAGGGCCTAATAAATACGCAGTATTTT
- TRBJ1-5 - TRBV2 CASRSGIHQHF TGTGCCAGCAGGTCCGGGATTCACCAGCATTTT
- TRBJ2-1 - TRBV15 CATSSERGLGSYNEQFF TGTGCCACCAGCAGCGAGAGGGGACTTGGGTCCTACAATGAGCAGTTCTTC
TRBD1 TRBJ1-2 - TRBV7-2 CASSPDRGNYGYTF TGTGCCAGCAGCCCAGACAGGGGCAACTATGGCTACACCTTC
TRBD2 TRBJ2-2 - TRBV7-7 CASSQTSGLNTGELFF TGTGCCAGCAGCCAAACTAGCGGATTGAACACCGGGGAGCTGTTTTTT
- TRBJ1-6 - TRBV7-9 CASSLYGKGIDSPLHF TGTGCCAGCAGCCTTTACGGGAAGGGTATAGATTCACCCCTCCACTTT
- TRBJ1-3 - TRBV2 CASSRRDISGNTIYF TGTGCCAGCAGCAGACGGGACATCTCTGGAAACACCATATATTTT
TRBD2 TRBJ2-1 - TRBV18 CASSQGAGGPGEQFF TGTGCCAGCTCACAAGGAGCGGGGGGGCCCGGTGAGCAGTTCTTC
- TRBJ1-2 - TRBV6-1 CASSDHNYGYTF TGTGCCAGCAGTGATCATAACTATGGCTACACCTTC
- TRBJ2-2 - TRBV2 CASTLQGNTGELFF TGTGCCAGCACTTTGCAGGGGAACACCGGGGAGCTGTTTTTT
- TRBJ2-7 - TRBV5-4 CASSLITDEQYF TGTGCCAGCAGCTTAATTACAGACGAGCAGTACTTC
- TRBJ1-2 once TRBV28 CASSSSYRGNGYTF TGTGCCAGCAGTTCCAGTTATAGGGGGAATGGCTACACCTTC
- TRBJ2-1 - TRBV6-5 CASSYSPTSLEQFF TGTGCCAGCAGTTACTCCCCCACTAGCTTGGAGCAGTTCTTC
- TRBJ2-3 - TRBV7-9 CASSLEYTDTQYF TGTGCCAGCAGCTTAGAATATACAGATACGCAGTATTTT
TRBD1 TRBJ1-6 - TRBV4-2 CASSQGTGGAPLHF TGTGCCAGCAGCCAAGGGACAGGGGGTGCACCCCTCCACTTT
TRBD1 TRBJ1-1 - TRBV11-2 CASSFPTGGRGEAFF TGTGCCAGCAGCTTCCCAACAGGGGGCAGGGGTGAAGCTTTCTTT
TRBD1 TRBJ2-7 - TRBV2 CASSDPTGTYEQYF TGTGCCAGCAGTGACCCGACAGGGACCTACGAGCAGTACTTC
- TRBJ2-5 - TRBV9 CASSVGGGYQETQYF TGTGCCAGCAGCGTAGGTGGGGGCTACCAAGAGACCCAGTACTTC
- TRBJ1-5 - TRBV6-1 CASSDRGIRQPQHF TGTGCCAGCAGTGACAGGGGTATCAGGCAGCCCCAGCATTTT
TRBD2 TRBJ2-3 - TRBV4-2 CASSQGRTSGSTDTQYF TGTGCCAGCAGCCAAGGCCGGACTAGCGGTAGCACAGATACGCAGTATTTT
TRBD2 TRBJ2-5 - TRBV14 CASSQDQSGLAGKPTETQYF TGTGCCAGCAGCCAAGATCAGAGTGGACTAGCGGGCAAACCTACAGAGACCCAGTACTTC
TRBD1 TRBJ2-7 - TRBV7-9 CASSYGQVADEQYF TGTGCCAGCAGCTACGGACAGGTGGCAGACGAGCAGTACTTC
- TRBJ1-1 - TRBV11-3 CASSLAHRVGMNTEAFF TGTGCCAGCAGTTTAGCCCACAGGGTGGGGATGAACACTGAAGCTTTCTTT
- TRBJ1-5 - TRBV5-6 CASSLTDTQPQHF TGTGCCAGCAGCTTGACAGATACTCAGCCCCAGCATTTT
- TRBJ2-2 - TRBV11-3 CASSSRVANTGELFF TGTGCCAGCAGTTCCAGGGTCGCGAACACCGGGGAGCTGTTTTTT
TRBD2 TRBJ2-3 - TRBV7-2 CASSQRLAGSTDTQYF TGTGCCAGCAGCCAGAGACTAGCGGGGAGCACAGATACGCAGTATTTT
- TRBJ1-2 - TRBV2 CASSEAARVYGYTF TGTGCCAGCAGTGAGGCCGCCAGGGTATATGGCTACACCTTC
TRBD2 TRBJ2-1 - TRBV30 CAWSVGGKYNEQFF TGTGCCTGGAGTGTCGGGGGGAAATACAATGAGCAGTTCTTC
TRBD1 TRBJ2-7 - TRBV6-1 CASRDRGVSYEQYF TGTGCCAGCAGGGACAGGGGTGTTTCCTACGAGCAGTACTTC
TRBD1 TRBJ1-6 - TRBV2 CASRVTGINNSPLHF TGTGCCAGCAGAGTGACAGGGATCAATAATTCACCCCTCCACTTT